The clone carrying this TCR beta chain has just a few counts. Its antigen is unidentified. Before being chosen for sequencing, patients had shown CD8+CD57+ cell expansion by flow cytometry. The patients, all of them, had severe acquired aplastic anemia. Prior therapy had not been administered to any patient at the time of blood sampling. These data are taken from a study of CD8+CD57+ T cells in acquired aplastic anemia. Study-wide results and limits: Controls and patients did not differ significantly in CD8+ Simpson's diversity. Patients and controls had in common 25 to 30 CD8+ CDR3 sequences.

The TCR beta profiling, which covered VDJ combination and CDR3 sequence, was carried out using genomic DNA as the template. TCRdb re-derived calls from the reads in MiXCR, one entry per CDR3 protein. The table shows about half a million distinct CDR3 sequences, with about a third occurring only once. Trimming pared 3 bases from V and 5 bases from J, leaving 8 bases between. This CDR3 is 14 amino acids long. Germline values: CDR1 LGHDT, CDR2 YNNKEL (reference sequence). Sequenced sample: sorted CD4+, CD8+, or CD8+CD57+ T cells (not recorded which) from PBMCs. The J gene is TRBJ1-6, the V gene TRBV3-1; D unclear. The sequence was obtained from a human donor with aplastic anemia. CDR3: CASSHGQNNSPLHF. As DNA, the CDR3 is TGTGCCAGCAGCCACGGCCAGAATAATTCACCCCTCCACTTT.